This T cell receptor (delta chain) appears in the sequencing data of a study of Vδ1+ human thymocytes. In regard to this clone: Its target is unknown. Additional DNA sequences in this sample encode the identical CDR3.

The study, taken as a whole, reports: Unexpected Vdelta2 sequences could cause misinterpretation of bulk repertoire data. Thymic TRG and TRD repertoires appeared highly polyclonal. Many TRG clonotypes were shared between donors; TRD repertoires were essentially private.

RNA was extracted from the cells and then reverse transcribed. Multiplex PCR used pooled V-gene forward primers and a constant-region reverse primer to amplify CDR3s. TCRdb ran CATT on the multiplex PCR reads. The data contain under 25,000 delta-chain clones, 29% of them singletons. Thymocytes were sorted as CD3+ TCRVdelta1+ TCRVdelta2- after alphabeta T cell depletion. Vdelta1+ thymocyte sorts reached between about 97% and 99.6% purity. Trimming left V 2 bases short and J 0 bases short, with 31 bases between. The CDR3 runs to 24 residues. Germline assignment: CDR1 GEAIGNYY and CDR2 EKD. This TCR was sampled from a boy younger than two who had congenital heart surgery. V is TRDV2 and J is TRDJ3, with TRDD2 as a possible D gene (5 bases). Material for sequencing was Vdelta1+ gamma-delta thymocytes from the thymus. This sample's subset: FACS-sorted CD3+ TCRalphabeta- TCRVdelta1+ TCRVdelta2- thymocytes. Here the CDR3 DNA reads TGTGCCTGTGACAGTGAGTTCCGAGCCGGCACGGACTTCCCCCGCTCCTGGGACACCCGACAGATGTTTTTC. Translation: CACDSEFRAGTDFPRSWDTRQMFF.